Presented here are 15 T cell receptor beta chains from one specimen sequenced in a study of identical twins. MiXCR was run by TCRdb on the 5' RACE reads, yielding one entry per CDR3 protein. The sample yields around 290,000 distinct CDR3 sequences, roughly 9.7% seen once. These sequences were also reported in another study, on yellow fever vaccine responses in identical twins.

Sequencing was performed on CD8+ T cells sorted from blood. The receptors were sampled from a woman aged 18-29 years in good health.

The V gene is TRBV29-1, the J gene TRBJ2-7; 8 nucleotides match TRBD1. The CDR3 extends over 14 amino acids. J gave up 5 bases and V 4 bases, and 10 bases lay outside the gene matches. Looked up from germline, CDR1 is SQVTM and CDR2 is ANQGSEA. The CDR3 reads CSVVIVDRANEQYF. For the CDR3, the DNA is TGCAGCGTTGTAATAGTGGACAGGGCAAACGAGCAGTACTTC.

The chain has TRBV20-1 and TRBJ2-1, with unresolved D. Germline V lookup: CDR1 DFQATT, CDR2 SNEGSKA (reference sequence). The CDR3 is 13 amino acids. The V gene lost 1 base and the J gene lost 8 bases, with 12 bases spanning the gap. CDR3 in DNA: TGCAGTGCTAGAGTCCCCGCAGTCGATGAGCAGTTCTTC. Amino acids: CSARVPAVDEQFF.

V is TRBV27 and J is TRBJ2-7, with TRBD2 matching 10 bases. Germline V gene lookup returns CDR1 MNHEY and CDR2 SMNVEV (reference sequence). The CDR3 consists of 16 residues. V shed 5 bases, J shed 3 bases, and the junction held 10 bases outside the gene matches. The CDR3 DNA reads as TGTGCCAGCAGTCCTCTAGGACTAGCGGAAAACTACGAGCAGTACTTC. The encoded protein is CASSPLGLAENYEQYF.

This clonotype occurred a few times. This may arise from a read error, as a much more abundant clone is one base away. The genes are TRBV12-3 or TRBV12-4 and TRBJ2-3; TRBD2 matches 10 bases. The CDR3 spans 18 residues. The CDR3 DNA follows: TGTACCAGCAGTTTAGGTGTGGGGACTAGCGCGGCGGGAGATACGCAGTATTTT. This translates into CTSSLGVGTSAAGDTQYF.

This clonotype was recorded at least ten times. The chain employs TRBV29-1 and TRBJ2-7, with 12 bases that match TRBD2. The germline CDR1 and CDR2 sequences are SQVTM and ANQGSEA. The CDR3 length is 15 residues. Trimming removed 0 bases from V and 4 bases from J; junction bases left unmatched: 4. Here the CDR3 DNA reads TGCAGCGTTGAAGATGTTCTAGCGGGAGGGTACGAGCAGTACTTC. The encoded protein is CSVEDVLAGGYEQYF.

This chain links TRBV4-1 with TRBJ1-6; 7 bases map to TRBD1. Trimming at V came to 2 bases and at J to 5 bases, leaving 6 bases not matched to a gene. CDR1 is MGHRA, CDR2 YSYEKL, per germline. CDR3 size: 16 residues. The CDR3 reads CASSQPLGTDNSPLHF. DNA of the CDR3: TGCGCCAGCAGCCAACCCCTCGGGACAGATAATTCACCCCTCCACTTT.

This clonotype was picked up many times. The DNA for the CDR3 is TGTGCCAGCAGTTTAAGGCCTAGGGAGCAGTACTTC. Translating it yields CASSLRPREQYF. V gene TRBV12-3 or TRBV12-4 combines with J gene TRBJ2-7; D remains ambiguous. Trimming removed 2 bases from V and 7 bases from J, with 9 bases in between. The CDR3 spans 12 residues.

This clonotype was picked up a small number of times. This chain uses TRBV5-1 with TRBJ2-7; TRBD1 matches 7 bases. This CDR3 has 13 amino acids. The junction had 4 bases not matched to a gene; V was cut back by 0 bases and J by 7 bases. CDR1 is SGHRS, CDR2 YFSETQ, per germline. The CDR3 sequence is CASSLGQGREQYF. CDR3 DNA: TGCGCCAGCAGCTTGGGACAGGGAAGAGAGCAGTACTTC.

This clonotype was detected only a few times. The V and J genes are TRBV5-1 and TRBJ1-2, with 7 nucleotides matching TRBD1. Germline CDR1 reads SGHRS; CDR2 reads YFSETQ. J lost 6 bases, V lost 1 base, and 6 bases had no gene match. CDR3 size: 14 residues. This CDR3 is CASSLSQGVDGYTF. The DNA of the CDR3 is TGCGCCAGCAGCTTGTCGCAGGGGGTGGATGGCTACACCTTC.

This clonotype occurred a few times. The chain joins TRBV6-1 to TRBJ2-7; TRBD1 might be the D (6 bases). Between the trimmed V and J ends, which lost 5 bases and 5 bases, there was a span of 16 bases. The CDR3 length is 14 residues. The germline V gene encodes CDR1 MNHNS and CDR2 SASEGT. This chain's CDR3 is CASSPSRYRDEQYF. The CDR3, as DNA: TGTGCCAGCAGTCCCTCAAGATACAGGGACGAGCAGTACTTC.

This clonotype was seen at least ten times. The chain joins TRBV12-3 or TRBV12-4 to TRBJ1-1; 7 bases line up with TRBD1. This CDR3 has 14 amino acids. V lost 6 bases, J lost 9 bases, and 13 bases stayed unmatched. The DNA of the CDR3 is TGTGCCAGCAGGACGAAGGGGGCTACCCTGAAAGCTTTCTTT. It encodes CASRTKGATLKAFF.

The sample holds a few counts of this clonotype. J is TRBJ1-2 and V is TRBV7-9; D may be TRBD1 (5 bases). Germline CDR1 reads SEHNR; CDR2 reads FQNEAQ (reference sequence). Trimming took 0 bases from V and 4 from J, leaving 12 bases between them. The CDR3 extends over 15 amino acids. This CDR3 reads CASSLAFGAFYGYTF. The CDR3 nucleotides are TGTGCCAGCAGCTTAGCTTTCGGGGCGTTCTATGGCTACACCTTC. The full variable domain, rest sourced from reference TRBV7-9 and TRBJ1-2, is DTGVSQNPRHKITKRGQNVTFRCDPISEHNRLYWYRQTLGQGPEFLTYFQNEAQLEKSRLLSDRFSAERPKGSFSTLEIQRTEQGDSAMYLCASSLAFGAFYGYTFGSGTRLTVV.

Only a few counts were recorded for this clonotype. The chain joins TRBV13 to TRBJ2-7; 9 nucleotides align to TRBD2. The germline V gene has CDR1 PRHDT and CDR2 FYEKMQ (reference sequence). J gave up 5 bases and V 1 base, and 6 bases lay outside the gene matches. The CDR3 contains 15 residues. CDR3 region: CASSLVSGRTHEQYF. The CDR3 bases are TGTGCCAGCAGCTTAGTAAGCGGGAGGACCCACGAGCAGTACTTC.

The chain carries TRBV7-8 and TRBJ2-2; no firm D call. This CDR3 is 12 amino acids long. The V and J ends lost 7 bases and 3 bases respectively, with 6 bases between them. Germline CDR1 is SGHVS and CDR2 is FQNEAQ. The CDR3 DNA sequence: TGTGCCAGCACAGCTTACACCGGGGAGCTGTTTTTT. Translation gives CASTAYTGELFF.

V is TRBV5-1 and J is TRBJ2-1, with D tentatively TRBD1 or TRBD2 (5 bases each). The CDR3 has 15 residues. Deletions cut 1 base from V and 10 bases from J, with 18 bases between. Germline V gives CDR1 SGHRS, CDR2 YFSETQ. For the CDR3, the DNA is TGCGCCAGCAGCTTGCGGGACCCCAGTGCGAGAGAGCAGTTCTTC. It codes for CASSLRDPSAREQFF.